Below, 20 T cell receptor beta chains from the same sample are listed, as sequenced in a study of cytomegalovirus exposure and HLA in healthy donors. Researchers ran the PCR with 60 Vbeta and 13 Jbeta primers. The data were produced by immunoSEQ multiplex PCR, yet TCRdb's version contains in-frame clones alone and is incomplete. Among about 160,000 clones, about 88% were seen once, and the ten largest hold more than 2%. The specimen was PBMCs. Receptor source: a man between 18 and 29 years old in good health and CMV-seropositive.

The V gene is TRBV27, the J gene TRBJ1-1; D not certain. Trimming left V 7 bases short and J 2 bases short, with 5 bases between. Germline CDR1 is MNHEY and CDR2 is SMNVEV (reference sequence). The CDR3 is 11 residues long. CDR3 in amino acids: CASIINTEAFF. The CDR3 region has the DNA TGTGCCAGCATAATTAACACTGAAGCTTTCTTT.

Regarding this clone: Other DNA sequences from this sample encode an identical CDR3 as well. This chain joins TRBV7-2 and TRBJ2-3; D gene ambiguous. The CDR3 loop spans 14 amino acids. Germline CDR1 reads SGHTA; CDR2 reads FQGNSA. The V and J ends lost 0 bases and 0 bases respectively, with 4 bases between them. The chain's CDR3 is CASSLALSTDTQYF. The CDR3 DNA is TGTGCCAGCAGCTTAGCGTTAAGCACAGATACGCAGTATTTT.

CDR3 in DNA: TGTGCCAGCTGGCCGGGCTACAATGAGCAGTTCTTC. It translates to CASWPGYNEQFF. V is TRBV6-5 and J is TRBJ2-1; D is unresolved. CDR1 is MNHEY, CDR2 SVGAGI, per germline. Trimming removed 8 bases from V and 3 bases from J, with 8 bases in between. The CDR3 runs 12 residues.

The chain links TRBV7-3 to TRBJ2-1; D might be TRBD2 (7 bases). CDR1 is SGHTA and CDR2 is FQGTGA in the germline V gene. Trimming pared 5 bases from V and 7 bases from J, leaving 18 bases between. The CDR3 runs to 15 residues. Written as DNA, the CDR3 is TGTGCCAGCAGCCCATACCCGGGGGGCACGAATGAGCAGTTCTTC. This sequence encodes CASSPYPGGTNEQFF. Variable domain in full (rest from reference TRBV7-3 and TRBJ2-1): GAGVSQTPSNKVTEKGKYVELRCDPISGHTALYWYRQSLGQGPEFLIYFQGTGAADDSGLPNDRFFAVRPEGSVSTLKIQRTERGDSAVYLCASSPYPGGTNEQFFGPGTRLTVL.

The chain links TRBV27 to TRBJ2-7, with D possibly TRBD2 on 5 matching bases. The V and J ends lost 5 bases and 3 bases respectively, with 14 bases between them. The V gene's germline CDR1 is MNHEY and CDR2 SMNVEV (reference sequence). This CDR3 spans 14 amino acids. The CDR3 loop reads CASSRGASRYEQYF. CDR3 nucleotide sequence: TGTGCCAGCAGTCGGGGAGCCTCACGCTACGAGCAGTACTTC.

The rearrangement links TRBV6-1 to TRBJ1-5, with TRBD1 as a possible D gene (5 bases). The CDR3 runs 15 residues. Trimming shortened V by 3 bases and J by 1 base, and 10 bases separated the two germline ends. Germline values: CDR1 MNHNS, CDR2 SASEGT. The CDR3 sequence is CASSDWGVSNQPQHF. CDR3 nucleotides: TGTGCCAGCAGTGATTGGGGGGTAAGCAATCAGCCCCAGCATTTT.

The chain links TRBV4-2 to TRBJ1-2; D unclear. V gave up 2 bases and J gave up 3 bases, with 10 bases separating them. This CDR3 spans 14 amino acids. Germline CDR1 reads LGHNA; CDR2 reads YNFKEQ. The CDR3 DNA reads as TGTGCCAGCAGCCAATACGACACCGACTATGGCTACACCTTC. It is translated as CASSQYDTDYGYTF.

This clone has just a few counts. The DNA for the CDR3 is TGTGCCAGCAGGGAACAGGGGGCGCTCAGTGAAGCTTTCTTT. It is translated as CASREQGALSEAFF. The chain couples TRBV7-2 to TRBJ1-1, with 9 bases fitting TRBD1. The CDR3 has 14 amino acids. Unmatched junction bases numbered 9, after V lost 6 bases and J lost 7 bases. Per germline, CDR1 SGHTA and CDR2 FQGNSA.

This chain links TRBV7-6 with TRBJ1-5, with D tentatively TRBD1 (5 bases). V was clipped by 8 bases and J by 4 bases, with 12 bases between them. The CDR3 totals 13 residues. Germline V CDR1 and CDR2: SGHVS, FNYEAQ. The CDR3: CASGAGTNQPQHF. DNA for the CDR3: TGTGCCAGCGGGGCAGGGACTAATCAGCCCCAGCATTTT.

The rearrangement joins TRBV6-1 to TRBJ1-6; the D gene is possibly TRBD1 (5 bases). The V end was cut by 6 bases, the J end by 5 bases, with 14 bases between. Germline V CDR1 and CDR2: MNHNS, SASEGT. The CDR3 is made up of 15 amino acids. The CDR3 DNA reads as TGTGCCAGCAGCCAAACAGGTCACCATAATTCACCCCTCCACTTT. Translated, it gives CASSQTGHHNSPLHF.

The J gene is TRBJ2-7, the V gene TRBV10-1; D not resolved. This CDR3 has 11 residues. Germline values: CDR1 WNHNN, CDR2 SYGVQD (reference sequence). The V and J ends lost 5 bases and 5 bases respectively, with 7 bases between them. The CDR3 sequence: CASSNNNEQYF. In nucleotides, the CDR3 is TGCGCCAGCAGTAATAACAACGAGCAGTACTTC.

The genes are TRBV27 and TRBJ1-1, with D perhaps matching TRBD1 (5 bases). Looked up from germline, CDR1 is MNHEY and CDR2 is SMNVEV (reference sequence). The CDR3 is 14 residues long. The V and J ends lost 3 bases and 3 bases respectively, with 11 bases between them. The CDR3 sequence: CASSLGGEHTEAFF. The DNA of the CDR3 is TGTGCCAGCAGTTTGGGGGGGGAACACACTGAAGCTTTCTTT.

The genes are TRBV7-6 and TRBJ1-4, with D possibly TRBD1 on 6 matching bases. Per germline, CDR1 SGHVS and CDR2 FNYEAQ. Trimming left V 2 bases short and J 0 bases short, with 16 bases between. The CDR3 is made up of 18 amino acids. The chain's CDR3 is CASSLRDTGLATNEKLFF. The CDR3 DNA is TGTGCCAGCAGCTTAAGGGACACGGGCCTAGCAACTAATGAAAAACTGTTTTTT.

CDR3 sequence (DNA): TGTGCCAGCAGGGCCCAGGGGGCGGTCGGGGAAAAACTGTTTTTT. As protein: CASRAQGAVGEKLFF. The rearrangement uses TRBV6-1 and TRBJ1-4, with TRBD1 identical over 8 bases. V lost 6 bases to trimming and J lost 8 bases; unmatched junction nucleotides: 11. Germline-derived CDR1 and CDR2 are MNHNS and SASEGT. CDR3 length: 15 amino acids.

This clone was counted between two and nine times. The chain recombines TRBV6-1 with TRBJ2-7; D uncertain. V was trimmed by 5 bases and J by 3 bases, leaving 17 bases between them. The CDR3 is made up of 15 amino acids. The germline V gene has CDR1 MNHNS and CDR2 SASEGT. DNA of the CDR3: TGTGCCAGCAGTTTAGACATCAGCAGGATCTACGAGCAGTACTTC. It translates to CASSLDISRIYEQYF.

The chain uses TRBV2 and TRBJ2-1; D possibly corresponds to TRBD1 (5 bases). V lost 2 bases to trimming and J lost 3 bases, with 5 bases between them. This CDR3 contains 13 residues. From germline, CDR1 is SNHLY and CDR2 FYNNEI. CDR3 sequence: CASSEQGYNEQFF. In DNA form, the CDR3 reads TGTGCCAGCAGTGAACAGGGCTACAATGAGCAGTTCTTC. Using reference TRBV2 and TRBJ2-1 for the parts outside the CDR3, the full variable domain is EPEVTQTPSHQVTQMGQEVILRCVPISNHLYFYWYRQILGQKVEFLVSFYNNEISEKSEIFDDQFSVERPDGSNFTLKIRSTKLEDSAMYFCASSEQGYNEQFFGPGTRLTVL.

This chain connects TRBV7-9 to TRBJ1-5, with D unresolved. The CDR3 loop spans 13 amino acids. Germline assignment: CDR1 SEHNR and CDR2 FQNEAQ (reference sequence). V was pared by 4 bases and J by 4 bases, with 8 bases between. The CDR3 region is CASSWAENQPQHF. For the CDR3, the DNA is TGTGCCAGCAGCTGGGCCGAGAATCAGCCCCAGCATTTT.

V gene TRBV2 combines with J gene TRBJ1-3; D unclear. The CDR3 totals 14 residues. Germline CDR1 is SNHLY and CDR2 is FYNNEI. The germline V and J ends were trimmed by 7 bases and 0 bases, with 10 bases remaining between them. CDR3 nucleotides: TGTGCCAGCAACCCCGCGGGCTCTGGAAACACCATATATTTT. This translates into CASNPAGSGNTIYF.

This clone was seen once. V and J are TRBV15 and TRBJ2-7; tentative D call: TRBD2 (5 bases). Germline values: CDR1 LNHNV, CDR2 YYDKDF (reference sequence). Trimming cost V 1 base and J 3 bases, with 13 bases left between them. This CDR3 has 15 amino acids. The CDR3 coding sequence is TGTGCCACCAGCAGAGGTACCTCGGGGAGCTACGAGCAGTACTTC. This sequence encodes CATSRGTSGSYEQYF.

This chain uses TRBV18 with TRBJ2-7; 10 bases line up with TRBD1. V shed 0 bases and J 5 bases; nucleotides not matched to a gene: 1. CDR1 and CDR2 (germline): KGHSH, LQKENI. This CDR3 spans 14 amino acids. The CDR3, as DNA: TGTGCCAGCTCACCACCGGGACAGGGGAACGAGCAGTACTTC. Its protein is CASSPPGQGNEQYF. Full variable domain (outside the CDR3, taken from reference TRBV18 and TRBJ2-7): NAGVMQNPRHLVRRRGQEARLRCSPMKGHSHVYWYRQLPEEGLKFMVYLQKENIIDESGMPKERFSAEFPKEGPSILRIQQVVRGDSAAYFCASSPPGQGNEQYFGPGTRLTVT.